The 22 T cell receptor beta chains presented below share a single source sample, sequenced in a study of blood T cell repertoires in COVID-19. Clones were read by immunoSEQ multiplex PCR, and TCRdb kept only the in-frame ones, dropping some. Among under 200,000 clones listed, approximately 80% were seen once. The sequencing sample was made of PBMCs or T cells enriched from blood (not recorded which). The receptors derive from a woman aged 55-70 years who had recovered from COVID-19.

This clone was counted between two and nine times. This chain connects TRBV4-2 to TRBJ2-5; 16 nucleotides line up with TRBD2. The CDR3 length is 21 residues. J was trimmed by 5 bases and V by 1 base; bases with no gene match: 16. Germline V CDR1 and CDR2: LGHNA, YNFKEQ. The CDR3 region is CASSQVLLFGTSGGAMETQYF. DNA of the CDR3: TGTGCCAGCAGCCAAGTCCTATTATTCGGGACTAGCGGGGGGGCGATGGAGACCCAGTACTTC.

Only a few counts were recorded for this clone. V is TRBV5-1 and J is TRBJ2-1, with 8 nucleotides matching TRBD1. Germline CDR1 reads SGHRS; CDR2 reads YFSETQ. The junction had 5 bases not matched to a gene; V was cut back by 4 bases and J by 5 bases. The CDR3 contains 14 residues. The CDR3 protein is CASSPDRVHNEQFF. The CDR3 nucleotides read TGCGCCAGCAGCCCGGACAGGGTCCACAATGAGCAGTTCTTC.

The chain carries TRBV29-1 and TRBJ1-2, with 7 nucleotides matching TRBD1. The CDR3 covers 17 residues. The germline V gene has CDR1 SQVTM and CDR2 ANQGSEA. The junction had 15 bases not matched to a gene; V was cut back by 5 bases and J by 0 bases. The CDR3 loop is CSVFPGTASFPNYGYTF. The CDR3 nucleotides read TGCAGCGTTTTTCCCGGGACAGCATCTTTTCCTAACTATGGCTACACCTTC.

The J gene is TRBJ1-4, the V gene TRBV20-1; D might be TRBD1 (5 bases). Per germline, CDR1 DFQATT and CDR2 SNEGSKA (reference sequence). Trimming took 3 bases from V and 8 from J, leaving 16 bases between them. This CDR3 has 14 residues. CDR3 protein: CSASRGAPGEKLFF. The CDR3 nucleotides are TGCAGTGCTAGTAGGGGCGCACCCGGAGAAAAACTGTTTTTT.

This clone was seen only a few times. The CDR3 loop is CASSPNLDRIIYEQYF. In nucleotides, the CDR3 is TGTGCCAGCAGCCCCAATCTGGACAGGATTATCTACGAGCAGTACTTC. The J gene is TRBJ2-7, the V gene TRBV27, with 7 bases fitting TRBD1. This CDR3 region has 16 residues. Germline CDR1 MNHEY, CDR2 SMNVEV (reference sequence). With V trimmed by 6 bases and J by 3 bases, 14 bases remained unmatched.

This clone was picked up one time. The rearrangement links TRBV6-2 or TRBV6-3 to TRBJ2-7, with TRBD2 identical over 11 bases. Germline V gives CDR1 MNHEY, CDR2 SVGEGT. The CDR3 consists of 17 residues. V dropped 6 bases and J dropped 1; count of bases not matched to a gene: 11. The CDR3 loop reads CASSPRFTSGGSYEQYF. The CDR3 DNA sequence: TGTGCCAGCAGCCCTCGTTTTACTAGCGGGGGATCCTACGAGCAGTACTTC.

This chain uses TRBV18 with TRBJ1-1, with D perhaps TRBD1 (5 bases). The CDR3 consists of 16 residues. Per germline, CDR1 KGHSH and CDR2 LQKENI. V was clipped by 2 bases and J by 1 base, with 14 bases between them. The CDR3 reads CASSPVLGQGNTEAFF. In DNA form, the CDR3 reads TGTGCCAGCTCACCAGTATTAGGTCAGGGGAACACTGAAGCTTTCTTT.

The sample holds a few counts of this clone. The chain employs TRBV30 and TRBJ1-2; 8 bases map to TRBD1. The ends lost 3 bases at V and 3 bases at J; junction bases unmatched: 21. CDR1 is GTSNPN, CDR2 SVGIG, per germline (reference sequence). The CDR3 contains 19 residues. The CDR3 loop is CAWRTRDRKNTNPDYGYTF. The CDR3 bases are TGTGCCTGGAGGACTAGGGACAGGAAGAATACGAACCCCGACTATGGCTACACCTTC.

This chain joins TRBV11-3 and TRBJ2-1, with TRBD1 matching over 12 bases. The germline V gene has CDR1 SGHNT and CDR2 YENEEA. The CDR3 totals 15 residues. Trimming removed 4 bases from V and 7 bases from J; junction bases left unmatched: 5. The chain's CDR3 is CASSSGQGANNEQFF. Written as DNA, the CDR3 is TGTGCCAGCAGCTCGGGACAGGGGGCCAATAATGAGCAGTTCTTC.

This chain joins TRBV3-1 (or the pseudogene TRBV3-2) and TRBJ2-3, with 10 positions matching TRBD2. CDR3 length: 16 amino acids. V gave up 1 base and J gave up 4 bases; unmatched junction bases: 5. CDR1 and CDR2 from the germline V gene are LGHDT and YNNKEL (reference sequence). The CDR3 DNA is TGTGCCAGCAGCCAAGGGAGCGGGGGGGCGGCAGATACGCAGTATTTT. Translation: CASSQGSGGAADTQYF.

This chain connects TRBV24-1 to TRBJ1-2; TRBD1 is a possible D gene (6 bases). The CDR3 spans 13 residues. Germline V lookup: CDR1 KGHDR, CDR2 SFDVKD. Trimming pared 12 bases from V and 1 base from J, leaving 14 bases between. CDR3 in amino acids: CAAAGTLNYGYTF. CDR3 in DNA: TGTGCCGCCGCCGGGACACTTAACTATGGCTACACCTTC.

The V gene is TRBV18, the J gene TRBJ1-1; the match to TRBD1 covers 12 bases. The V gene's germline CDR1 is KGHSH and CDR2 LQKENI. This CDR3 is 19 amino acids long. V shed 3 bases, J shed 0 bases, and the junction held 11 bases outside the gene matches. CDR3 bases: TGTGCCAGCTCACCGGCAGGGACAGGGGGCGTACGCATGAACACTGAAGCTTTCTTT. Its protein product is CASSPAGTGGVRMNTEAFF.

The chain employs TRBV19 and TRBJ1-6, with 9 bases identical to TRBD1. The germline V gene has CDR1 LNHDA and CDR2 SQIVND (reference sequence). This CDR3 is 14 amino acids long. The junction had 8 bases not matched to a gene; V was cut back by 7 bases and J by 10 bases. The CDR3, as DNA: TGTGCCAGTAACCAACAGGGGGCGGAATCACCCCTCCACTTT. Its protein product is CASNQQGAESPLHF.

The chain combines TRBV9 with TRBJ1-6; D is unresolved. V was shortened by 3 bases and J by 3 bases, with 7 bases between the two germline ends. Germline CDR1 reads SGDLS; CDR2 reads YYNGEE. This CDR3 has 14 residues. The CDR3 protein is CASSGQYYNSPLHF. CDR3 bases: TGTGCCAGCAGCGGGCAGTACTATAATTCACCCCTCCACTTT.

The rearrangement uses TRBV7-2 and TRBJ2-3; 8 bases align to TRBD2. The CDR3 loop spans 15 amino acids. Germline trimming cut 5 bases from V and 9 bases from J; bases unmatched to any gene: 13. Germline CDR1 is SGHTA and CDR2 is FQGNSA. As DNA, the CDR3 is TGTGCCAGCAGCCAGGGACTAGTTAGTCTTGAGACGCAGTATTTT. Amino acids: CASSQGLVSLETQYF.

The rearrangement links TRBV7-9 to TRBJ1-1, with TRBD1 identical over 7 bases. This CDR3 is 15 amino acids long. Germline V gives CDR1 SEHNR, CDR2 FQNEAQ (reference sequence). Trimming cost V 4 bases and J 2 bases; bases outside gene matches: 7. The CDR3 here is CASSWDRQTNTEAFF. The CDR3 DNA follows: TGTGCCAGCAGCTGGGACAGACAAACTAACACTGAAGCTTTCTTT.

The gene calls are TRBV13 and TRBJ2-7; D is perhaps TRBD2 (6 bases). The germline gives CDR1 PRHDT, CDR2 FYEKMQ (reference sequence). The CDR3 length is 16 residues. Trimming pared 7 bases from V and 5 bases from J, leaving 24 bases between. For the CDR3, the DNA is TGTGCCAGCACCTCAGGCACGGGACTGGATGCTCACGAGCAGTACTTC. Translation gives CASTSGTGLDAHEQYF.

The chain carries TRBV5-1 and TRBJ2-1; TRBD1 might be the D (5 bases). V lost 2 bases to trimming and J lost 8 bases, with 11 bases between them. Germline assignment: CDR1 SGHRS and CDR2 YFSETQ. The CDR3 loop spans 13 amino acids. This chain's CDR3 is CASSLGRADEQFF. Written as DNA, the CDR3 is TGCGCCAGCAGCTTAGGCAGGGCAGATGAGCAGTTCTTC.

J is TRBJ2-3 and V is TRBV5-1, with 7 bases aligning to TRBD1. This CDR3 is 14 amino acids long. V trimming: 4 bases; J trimming: 5 bases; junction bases outside the gene matches: 7. In germline, CDR1 is SGHRS, CDR2 YFSETQ. In DNA, the CDR3 is TGCGCCAGCAGCCCAGCCCCAGGGGGAGATACGCAGTATTTT. This encodes CASSPAPGGDTQYF. Based on the CDR3 plus reference TRBV5-1 and TRBJ2-3, the full variable domain is KAGVTQTPRYLIKTRGQQVTLSCSPISGHRSVSWYQQTPGQGLQFLFEYFSETQRNKGNFPGRFSGRQFSNSRSEMNVSTLELGDSALYLCASSPAPGGDTQYFGPGTRLTVL.

The gene calls are TRBV6-1 and TRBJ2-7, with 8 bases lining up with TRBD2. CDR1 is MNHNS, CDR2 SASEGT, per germline. The CDR3 runs 17 residues. J gave up 4 bases and V 1 base, and 12 bases lay outside the gene matches. CDR3 sequence reads: CASSEVAGGPTWYEQYF. CDR3 DNA sequence: TGTGCCAGCAGTGAAGTGGCGGGGGGCCCGACCTGGTACGAGCAGTACTTC.

The chain links TRBV30 to TRBJ1-2; D gene uncertain. The V gene's germline CDR1 is GTSNPN and CDR2 SVGIG (reference sequence). CDR3 length: 13 amino acids. V was pared by 0 bases and J by 7 bases, with 12 bases between. CDR3 DNA: TGTGCCTGGAGTGTATCCGGGAAGGGTGGCTACACCTTC. It is translated as CAWSVSGKGGYTF.

The rearrangement uses TRBV9 and TRBJ2-3; perhaps TRBD2 as D (6 bases). CDR3 size: 14 residues. V was shortened by 5 bases and J by 2 bases, with 12 bases between the two germline ends. Germline values: CDR1 SGDLS, CDR2 YYNGEE. The CDR3 protein is CASSSRRATDTQYF. DNA of the CDR3: TGTGCCAGCAGTTCTAGGAGGGCCACAGATACGCAGTATTTT.